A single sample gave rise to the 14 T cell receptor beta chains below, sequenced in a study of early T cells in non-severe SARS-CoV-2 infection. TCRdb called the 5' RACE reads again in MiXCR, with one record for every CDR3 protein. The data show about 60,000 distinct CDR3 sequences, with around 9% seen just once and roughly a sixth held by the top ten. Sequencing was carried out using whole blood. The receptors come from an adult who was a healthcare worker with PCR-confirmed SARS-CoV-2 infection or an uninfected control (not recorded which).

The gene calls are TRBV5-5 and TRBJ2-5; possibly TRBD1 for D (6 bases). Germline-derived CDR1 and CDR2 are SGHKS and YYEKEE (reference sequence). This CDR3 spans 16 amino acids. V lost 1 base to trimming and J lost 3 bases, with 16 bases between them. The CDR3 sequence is CASSLTPGASEETQYF. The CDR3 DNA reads TGTGCCAGCAGCTTGACACCAGGGGCTTCGGAAGAGACCCAGTACTTC.

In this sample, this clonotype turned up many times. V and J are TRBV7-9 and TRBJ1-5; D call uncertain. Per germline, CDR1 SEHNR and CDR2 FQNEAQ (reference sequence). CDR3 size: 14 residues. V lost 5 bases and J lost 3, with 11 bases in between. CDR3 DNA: TGTGCCAGCAGCCTCTCGACGTACAATCAGCCCCAGCATTTT. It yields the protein CASSLSTYNQPQHF. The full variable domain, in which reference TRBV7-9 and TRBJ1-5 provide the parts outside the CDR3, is DTGVSQNPRHKITKRGQNVTFRCDPISEHNRLYWYRQTLGQGPEFLTYFQNEAQLEKSRLLSDRFSAERPKGSFSTLEIQRTEQGDSAMYLCASSLSTYNQPQHFGDGTRLSIL.

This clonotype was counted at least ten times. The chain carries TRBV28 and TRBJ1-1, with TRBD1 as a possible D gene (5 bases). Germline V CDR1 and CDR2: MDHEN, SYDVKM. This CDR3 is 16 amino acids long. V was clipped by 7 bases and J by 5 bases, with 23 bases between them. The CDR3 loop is CASTTRSTVRVTEAFF. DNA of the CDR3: TGTGCCAGCACAACTAGATCGACTGTCAGGGTTACTGAAGCTTTCTTT.

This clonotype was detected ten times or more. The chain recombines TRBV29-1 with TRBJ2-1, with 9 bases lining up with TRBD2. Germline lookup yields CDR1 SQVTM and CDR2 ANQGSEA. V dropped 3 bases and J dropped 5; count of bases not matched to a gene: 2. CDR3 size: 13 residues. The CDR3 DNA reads TGCAGCGTTGAGCGGGAGGGCCACAATGAGCAGTTCTTC. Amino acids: CSVEREGHNEQFF.

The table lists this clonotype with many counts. CDR3 in amino acids: CARRGQGIDEQYF. In nucleotides, the CDR3 is TGTGCCCGGCGGGGACAGGGAATCGACGAGCAGTACTTC. This chain joins TRBV30 and TRBJ2-7; 9 bases agree with TRBD1. Germline V gives CDR1 GTSNPN, CDR2 SVGIG (reference sequence). There are 13 residues in the CDR3. Unmatched junction bases numbered 10, after V lost 8 bases and J lost 5 bases.

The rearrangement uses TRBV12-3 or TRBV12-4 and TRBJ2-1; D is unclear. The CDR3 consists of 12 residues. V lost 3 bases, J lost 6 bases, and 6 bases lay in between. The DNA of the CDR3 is TGTGCCAGCAGTTTCGGGTTCAATGAGCAGTTCTTC. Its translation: CASSFGFNEQFF.

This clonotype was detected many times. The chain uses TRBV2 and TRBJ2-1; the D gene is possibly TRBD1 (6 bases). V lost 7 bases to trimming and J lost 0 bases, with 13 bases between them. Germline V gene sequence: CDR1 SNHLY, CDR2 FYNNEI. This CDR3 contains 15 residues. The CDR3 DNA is TGTGCCAGCATTTGGACAGTCAGCTCCTACAATGAGCAGTTCTTC. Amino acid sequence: CASIWTVSSYNEQFF.

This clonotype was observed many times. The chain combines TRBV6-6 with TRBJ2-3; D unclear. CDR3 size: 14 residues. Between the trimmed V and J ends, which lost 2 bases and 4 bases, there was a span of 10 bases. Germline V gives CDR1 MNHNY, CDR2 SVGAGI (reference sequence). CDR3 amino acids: CASSYGQDADTQYF. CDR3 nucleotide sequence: TGTGCCAGCAGTTACGGTCAGGACGCAGATACGCAGTATTTT.

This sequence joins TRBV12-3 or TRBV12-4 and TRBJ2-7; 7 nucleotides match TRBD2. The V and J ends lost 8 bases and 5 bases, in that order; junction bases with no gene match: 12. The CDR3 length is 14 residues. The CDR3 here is CASGTTVGRDEQYF. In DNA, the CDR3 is TGTGCCAGCGGTACCACGGTGGGGAGGGACGAGCAGTACTTC.

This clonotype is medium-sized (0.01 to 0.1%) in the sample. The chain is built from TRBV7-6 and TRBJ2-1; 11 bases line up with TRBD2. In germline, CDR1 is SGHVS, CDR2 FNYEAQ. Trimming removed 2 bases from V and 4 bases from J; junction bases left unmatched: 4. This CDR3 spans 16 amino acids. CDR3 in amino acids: CASSLSGTSGYNEQFF. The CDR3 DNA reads TGTGCCAGCAGCTTATCCGGGACTAGCGGTTACAATGAGCAGTTCTTC.

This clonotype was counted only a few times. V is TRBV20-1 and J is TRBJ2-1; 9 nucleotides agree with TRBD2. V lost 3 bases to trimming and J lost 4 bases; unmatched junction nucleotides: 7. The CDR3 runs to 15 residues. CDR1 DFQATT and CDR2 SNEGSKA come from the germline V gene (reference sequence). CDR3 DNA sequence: TGCAGTGCTAGGCGGGCGGGAGGGCCGTACAATGAGCAGTTCTTC. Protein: CSARRAGGPYNEQFF.

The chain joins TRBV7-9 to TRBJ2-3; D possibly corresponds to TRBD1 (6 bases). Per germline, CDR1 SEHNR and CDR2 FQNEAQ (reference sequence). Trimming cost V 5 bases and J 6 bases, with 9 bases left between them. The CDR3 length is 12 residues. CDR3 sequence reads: CASSQQGDTQYF. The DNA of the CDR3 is TGTGCCAGCAGCCAACAGGGTGATACGCAGTATTTT.

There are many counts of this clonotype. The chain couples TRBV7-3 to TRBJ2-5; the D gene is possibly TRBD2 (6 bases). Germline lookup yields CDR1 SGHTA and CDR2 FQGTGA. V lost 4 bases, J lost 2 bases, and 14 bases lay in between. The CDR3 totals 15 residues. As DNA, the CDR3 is TGTGCCAGCAGCTCGCTCGGGAGCGCGCAAGAGACCCAGTACTTC. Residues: CASSSLGSAQETQYF.

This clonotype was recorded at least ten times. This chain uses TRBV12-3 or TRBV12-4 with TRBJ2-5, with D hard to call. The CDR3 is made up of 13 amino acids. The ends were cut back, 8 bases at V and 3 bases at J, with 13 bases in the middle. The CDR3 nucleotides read TGTGCCAGCCTCAGAAGTGGGGAAGAGACCCAGTACTTC. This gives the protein CASLRSGEETQYF.